The following is a T cell receptor beta chain sequence with its context. This specimen comes from a study of shared T cell receptors in the human thymus. Profiled with immunoSEQ multiplex PCR; TCRdb holds only in-frame clones, not every one. The data contain roughly 660,000 clones, 85% to 90% of them seen just once; the ten biggest clones take up 0.0095% to 0.013%. The CDR3 covers 12 residues. Deletions cut 2 bases from V and 13 bases from J, with 14 bases between. CDR1 and CDR2 (germline): MNHNS, SASEGT. These data are also associated with another study on human thymus T cells. That publication notes: Thymus tissue for the work was resected from patients undergoing corrective heart surgery. Use of V and J genes seemed skewed within the thymic and blood repertoires. Overlap was high between thymic repertoires from unrelated individuals, as reported in related research.

V is TRBV6-1 and J is TRBJ1-2, with D unclear. Sequenced: thymocytes. The receptor comes from a boy younger than two with a congenital heart defect. The CDR3 protein is CASSEIYRGCTF. CDR3 bases: TGTGCCAGCAGTGAAATTTATCGGGGTTGCACCTTC.